The clone carrying this T cell receptor (beta chain) was recorded many times. Antigen: not known. Through Arm-PCR of CDR3 regions and iRepertoire HTBI primers, TCR beta libraries were built. TCRdb reprocessed the multiplex PCR reads via MiXCR and lists one record per CDR3 protein. The sample yields 300,000 or so distinct CDR3 sequences, roughly a fifth seen once. The data stem from a study of regulatory T cells in long-lasting Graves disease. Study details: Persistence in Graves' disease required over 5 years of antithyroid drugs plus positive TSH receptor antibodies. Findings and limits, study-wide: Persistent Graves' patients showed less TCR diversity than newly diagnosed ones. The researchers studied only peripheral blood, not thyroid tissue. TRBV28 was favored in persistent disease, as were TRBJ1-2 and TRBJ2-5.

Germline V CDR1 and CDR2: LGHDT, YNNKEL (reference sequence). This CDR3 is built from 15 residues. V was clipped by 0 bases and J by 4 bases, with 12 bases between them. Documented time point: persistent/refractory GD, antithyroid drugs over 5 years with positive TRAb. RNA isolated from PBMCs was used to make the TCR library. The sequences come from peripheral blood mononuclear cells (PBMCs), collected when the disease was refractory, from a patient treated with antithyroid drugs. The chain employs TRBV3-1 and TRBJ1-2, with D possibly being TRBD1 (6 bases). This TCR was sampled from a female donor with Graves disease. The CDR3 coding sequence is TGTGCCAGCAGCCAAGATCGGAGGACAGCCTATGGCTACACCTTC. This sequence encodes CASSQDRRTAYGYTF.